This section outlines one T cell receptor beta chain sequence together with its context. The length of the CDR3 is 14 residues. Germline V gene lookup returns CDR1 PRHDT and CDR2 FYEKMQ (reference sequence). The junction had 3 bases not matched to a gene; V was cut back by 5 bases and J by 5 bases. TCRdb's table, derived via immunoSEQ multiplex PCR, lists solely in-frame clones and lacks some. This table has 90,000 or so clones, more than 85% appearing once. This specimen belongs to a study of T cell changes during pregnancy in multiple sclerosis. The source material was peripheral blood, sampled in the first trimester of pregnancy. The clonotype comes from a female donor in good health, enrolled as a control in a pregnancy study. The gene calls are TRBV13 and TRBJ1-4; 9 bases line up with TRBD1. CDR3 sequence: CASSRTGVNEKLFF. In DNA form, the CDR3 reads TGTGCCAGCAGCCGGACAGGGGTAAATGAAAAACTGTTTTTT. Supplemented by reference TRBV13 and TRBJ1-4, the full variable domain reads AAGVIQSPRHLIKEKRETATLKCYPIPRHDTVYWYQQGPGQDPQFLISFYEKMQSDKGSIPDRFSAQQFSDYHSELNMSSLELGDSALYFCASSRTGVNEKLFFGSGTQLSVL.